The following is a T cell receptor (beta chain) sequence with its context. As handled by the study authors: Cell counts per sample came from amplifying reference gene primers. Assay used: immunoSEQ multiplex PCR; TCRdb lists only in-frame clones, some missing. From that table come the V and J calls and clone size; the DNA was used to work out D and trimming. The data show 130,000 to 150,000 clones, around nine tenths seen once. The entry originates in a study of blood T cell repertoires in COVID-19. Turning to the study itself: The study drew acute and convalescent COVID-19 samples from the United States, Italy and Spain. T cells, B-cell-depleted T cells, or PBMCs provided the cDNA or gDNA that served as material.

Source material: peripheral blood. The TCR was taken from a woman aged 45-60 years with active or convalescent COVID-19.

The CDR3 nucleotides are TGTGCCAGTAGCATTAGGGGACAACTCACAGATACGCAGTATTTT. This encodes CASSIRGQLTDTQYF. The genes are TRBV19 and TRBJ2-3; weak D call: TRBD1 (6 bases). The CDR3 length is 15 residues. V was pared by 6 bases and J by 2 bases, with 15 bases between. CDR1 LNHDA and CDR2 SQIVND come from the germline V gene (reference sequence).